Listed here are 22 T cell receptor beta chains from one sample, sequenced in a study of CD8 T cells in Susac syndrome. cDNA came from 0.5 to 1 ug RNA primed by random hexamers. TCRdb used MiXCR to reprocess the immunoSEQ multiplex PCR reads, holding one entry per CDR3 protein. Here the sample spans about 180,000 distinct CDR3 sequences, 90% to 97% being singletons. What was sequenced was CD4+ T cells from PBMCs. The receptor set was obtained from a human donor with Susac syndrome.

This CDR3 is CASSAGRGRYTGELFF. The CDR3 DNA is TGTGCCAGCAGCGCGGGCAGGGGGCGTTACACCGGGGAGCTGTTTTTT. The chain couples TRBV11-2 to TRBJ2-2; the match to TRBD1 covers 8 bases. After removal of 5 bases from V and 3 bases from J, the junction contained 8 bases not matched to a gene. The CDR3 is 16 residues long. The germline gives CDR1 SGHAT, CDR2 FQNNGV.

The rearrangement joins TRBV2 to TRBJ2-5, with TRBD2 matching over 9 bases. CDR3 size: 15 residues. With 4 bases clipped from V and 4 bases from J, the junction kept 7 bases outside the gene matches. Germline V lookup: CDR1 SNHLY, CDR2 FYNNEI. CDR3 sequence: CASSVRAGLAETQYF. The DNA for the CDR3 is TGTGCCAGCAGTGTCCGGGCGGGACTAGCAGAGACCCAGTACTTC.

This clonotype was seen just once. The gene calls are TRBV15 and TRBJ1-1; D is unresolved. V gave up 1 base and J gave up 8 bases, with 8 bases separating them. Germline values: CDR1 LNHNV, CDR2 YYDKDF (reference sequence). The CDR3 loop spans 12 amino acids. The chain's CDR3 is CATSRGGREAFF. CDR3 DNA: TGTGCCACCAGCAGAGGAGGGAGAGAAGCTTTCTTT.

This sequence joins TRBV20-1 and TRBJ2-3; D remains unclear. The CDR3 spans 13 residues. The V end lost 0 bases, the J end lost 5 bases, and 9 bases lay between the germline ends. CDR1 is DFQATT, CDR2 SNEGSKA, per germline (reference sequence). The DNA of the CDR3 is TGCAGTGCTAGAGACCCTTTGGGAGATACGCAGTATTTT. Its protein product is CSARDPLGDTQYF.

The gene calls are TRBV29-1 and TRBJ1-3; the D gene is possibly TRBD1 (5 bases). V lost 6 bases and J lost 2, with 8 bases in between. This CDR3 spans 12 amino acids. Per germline, CDR1 SQVTM and CDR2 ANQGSEA. CDR3 in amino acids: CSVGVTGNTIYF. CDR3 in DNA: TGCAGCGTGGGGGTGACTGGAAACACCATATATTTT.

The V call is TRBV5-8, the J call TRBJ1-1; D unclear. From germline, CDR1 is SGHTS and CDR2 YDEGEE. This CDR3 has 10 amino acids. V lost 4 bases and J 11 bases, leaving 9 bases between the germline ends. The CDR3 loop reads CASSQTGAFF. The DNA for the CDR3 is TGTGCCAGCAGCCAAACGGGGGCTTTCTTT.

The J gene is TRBJ2-5, the V gene TRBV7-2; 9 positions match TRBD2. After removal of 6 bases from V and 2 bases from J, the junction contained 7 bases not matched to a gene. The CDR3 is made up of 15 amino acids. In germline, CDR1 is SGHTA, CDR2 FQGNSA. CDR3 sequence: CASSQGLASQETQYF. The CDR3 nucleotides are TGTGCCAGCAGTCAAGGACTAGCGTCTCAAGAGACCCAGTACTTC. Together with reference TRBV7-2 and TRBJ2-5, the CDR3 gives the full variable domain: GAGVSQSPSNKVTEKGKDVELRCDPISGHTALYWYRQSLGQGLEFLIYFQGNSAPDKSGLPSDRFSAERTGGSVSTLTIQRTQQEDSAVYLCASSQGLASQETQYFGPGTRLLVL.

The chain recombines TRBV4-2 with TRBJ1-5, with a weak D call TRBD1 (5 bases). The V and J ends lost 0 bases and 4 bases respectively, with 10 bases between them. Germline V gene lookup returns CDR1 LGHNA and CDR2 YNFKEQ. The CDR3 is made up of 15 amino acids. The CDR3 here is CASSQETDTNQPQHF. The CDR3 region has the DNA TGTGCCAGCAGCCAAGAGACAGACACAAATCAGCCCCAGCATTTT.

The CDR3: CASSTGQGSNQPQHF. In nucleotides, the CDR3 is TGTGCCAGTAGTACGGGACAGGGGAGCAATCAGCCCCAGCATTTT. The chain employs TRBV19 and TRBJ1-5; 10 bases fit TRBD1. The CDR3 sequence is 15 residues long. The V and J ends lost 4 bases and 1 base, in that order; junction bases with no gene match: 1. From germline, CDR1 is LNHDA and CDR2 SQIVND (reference sequence).

CDR3: CASTGRGNEKLFF. CDR3 bases: TGTGCCAGCACCGGTCGAGGGAATGAAAAACTGTTTTTT. The chain joins TRBV3-1 to TRBJ1-4; no firm D call. V lost 7 bases to trimming and J lost 5 bases, with 11 bases between them. This CDR3 contains 13 residues. Germline CDR1 reads LGHDT; CDR2 reads YNNKEL (reference sequence).

This sequence joins TRBV2 and TRBJ2-5; the D is unclear. CDR1 and CDR2 from the germline V gene are SNHLY and FYNNEI. CDR3 length: 14 amino acids. Trimming pared 1 base from V and 4 bases from J, leaving 10 bases between. The CDR3: CASSEGGYGETQYF. DNA of the CDR3: TGTGCCAGCAGTGAAGGCGGATACGGAGAGACCCAGTACTTC.

This clonotype was counted a single time. The rearrangement joins TRBV15 to TRBJ2-1; no clear D gene. From germline, CDR1 is LNHNV and CDR2 YYDKDF (reference sequence). The V end lost 2 bases, the J end lost 0 bases, and 8 bases lay between the germline ends. The CDR3 extends over 15 amino acids. CDR3 DNA: TGTGCCACCAGCAGACCTCCGAGCTCCTACAATGAGCAGTTCTTC. Translating it yields CATSRPPSSYNEQFF.

This chain uses TRBV7-8 with TRBJ2-7; D is unclear. CDR1 and CDR2 from the germline V gene are SGHVS and FQNEAQ. The CDR3 covers 16 residues. Trimming removed 4 bases at V and 2 bases at J, with 18 bases between. In nucleotides, the CDR3 is TGTGCCAGCAGCTCCGCCCTCTCGTACCCAACCTACGAGCAGTACTTC. Its translation: CASSSALSYPTYEQYF.

This clonotype was counted a single time. The J gene is TRBJ2-1, the V gene TRBV7-9, with D perhaps given as TRBD1 or TRBD2 (5 bases each). Germline CDR1 is SEHNR and CDR2 is FQNEAQ (reference sequence). V was cut by 5 bases and J by 4 bases, with 12 bases left in between. CDR3 length: 14 amino acids. In DNA form, the CDR3 reads TGTGCCAGCAGCCCCGAGGGGCGTTACAATGAGCAGTTCTTC. It specifies CASSPEGRYNEQFF.

In its sample, this clonotype was seen once. The rearrangement links TRBV5-4 to TRBJ2-4; 9 nucleotides line up with TRBD1. Germline lookup yields CDR1 SGHNT and CDR2 YYREEE (reference sequence). This CDR3 has 15 residues. V shed 1 base and J 6 bases; nucleotides not matched to a gene: 5. DNA of the CDR3: TGTGCCAGCAGCTTGATGACAGGGGGAGGAAACATTCAGTACTTC. Encoded protein: CASSLMTGGGNIQYF.

The chain recombines TRBV12-3 or TRBV12-4 with TRBJ2-1, with 10 bases aligning to TRBD1. J lost 8 bases, V lost 7 bases, and 11 bases had no gene match. The CDR3 loop spans 15 amino acids. CDR3 in DNA: TGTGCCAGCACCGACAGGGGGCGATGGAACCATGAGCAGTTCTTC. This codes for CASTDRGRWNHEQFF.

The sample holds a few counts of this clonotype. The chain carries TRBV5-1 and TRBJ2-3; weak D call: TRBD1 (5 bases). CDR3 size: 14 residues. Germline V gene data show CDR1 as SGHRS and CDR2 as YFSETQ. Trimming took 0 bases from V and 1 from J, leaving 6 bases between them. The CDR3 protein is CASSLGQRTDTQYF. The CDR3 nucleotides read TGCGCCAGCAGCTTGGGACAGCGCACAGATACGCAGTATTTT.

The rearrangement links TRBV7-8 to TRBJ2-2, with D unresolved. With 1 base removed from V and 7 bases from J, the gap between germline ends came to 7 bases. The CDR3 consists of 13 residues. CDR1 and CDR2 from the germline V gene are SGHVS and FQNEAQ. The CDR3 bases are TGTGCCAGCAGCTTAGGGGGTCGCGGGGAGCTGTTTTTT. This translates into CASSLGGRGELFF.

The V and J genes are TRBV28 and TRBJ1-5; weak D call: TRBD1 (6 bases). Germline V gene data show CDR1 as MDHEN and CDR2 as SYDVKM. The germline V and J ends were trimmed by 5 bases and 2 bases, with 13 bases remaining between them. The CDR3 consists of 15 residues. CDR3 coding DNA: TGTGCCAGCAGTACAGGGAATTCGGGCAATCAGCCCCAGCATTTT. Its protein product is CASSTGNSGNQPQHF.

This clonotype was counted a single time. The chain is built from TRBV27 and TRBJ1-4, with D hard to call. V dropped 8 bases and J dropped 3 bases, with 10 bases sitting between them. This CDR3 is built from 13 residues. Germline loops: CDR1 MNHEY, CDR2 SMNVEV (reference sequence). CDR3 residues: CASSGSSNEKLFF. The CDR3 DNA sequence: TGTGCCAGCTCCGGCAGCTCTAATGAAAAACTGTTTTTT.

This clonotype was found once. CDR3 sequence: CASSQAGTTQYF. CDR3 coding DNA: TGCGCCAGCAGCCAAGCGGGAACGACGCAGTATTTT. The J gene is TRBJ2-3, the V gene TRBV4-3, with D possibly matching TRBD2 (5 bases). Trimming took 1 base from V and 9 from J, leaving 8 bases between them. Germline loops: CDR1 LGHNA, CDR2 YSLEER. The CDR3 is 12 residues long.

This clonotype was detected only once. The rearrangement uses TRBV18 and TRBJ2-4; D possibly matches TRBD1 or TRBD2 (5 bases each). Trimming removed 3 bases at V and 5 bases at J, with 14 bases between. CDR3 length equals 15 residues. Germline lookup yields CDR1 KGHSH and CDR2 LQKENI. CDR3: CASSPRRGRENIQYF. DNA of the CDR3: TGTGCCAGCTCACCCCGAAGGGGACGTGAAAACATTCAGTACTTC.